The 14 T cell receptor beta chains below were found in one sample sequenced in a study of blood T cell repertoires in COVID-19. Assay: immunoSEQ multiplex PCR; the TCRdb copy retains only in-frame clones and omits some. The table lists some 240,000 clones, roughly 90% of them singletons. Input material: peripheral blood. The receptors stem from a man in his sixties who had recovered from COVID-19.

The chain combines TRBV18 with TRBJ2-1, with 12 bases aligning to TRBD2. This CDR3 comprises 16 residues. The germline gives CDR1 KGHSH, CDR2 LQKENI. V was clipped by 3 bases and J by 3 bases; unmatched bases: 3. The CDR3 is CASSPGLAGSYNEQFF. In DNA form, the CDR3 reads TGTGCCAGCTCACCTGGACTAGCGGGGAGCTACAATGAGCAGTTCTTC.

The rearrangement uses TRBV11-3 and TRBJ2-2; 8 bases align to TRBD1. With V trimmed by 5 bases and J by 5 bases, 13 bases remained unmatched. Germline CDR1 SGHNT, CDR2 YENEEA. This CDR3 comprises 17 residues. The DNA for the CDR3 is TGTGCCAGCAGCCAGGGCGGTGGCAGGGGGCAAACCGGGGAGCTGTTTTTT. Protein product: CASSQGGGRGQTGELFF.

V usage is TRBV7-3 and J usage is TRBJ1-2; tentative D call: TRBD1 (6 bases). V shed 2 bases and J shed 4 bases, with 8 bases lying between them. CDR1 and CDR2 (germline): SGHTA, FQGTGA. The length of the CDR3 is 13 residues. This chain's CDR3 is CASSLSGAYGYTF. The CDR3 nucleotides read TGTGCCAGCAGCTTATCAGGGGCCTATGGCTACACCTTC.

V and J are TRBV5-1 and TRBJ2-7; 8 positions agree with TRBD1. With 8 bases clipped from V and 5 bases from J, the junction kept 9 bases outside the gene matches. CDR1 and CDR2 from the germline V gene are SGHRS and YFSETQ. This CDR3 comprises 13 residues. DNA of the CDR3: TGCGCCAGTTCCACCCAGGGGGCGGACGAGCAGTACTTC. Translating it yields CASSTQGADEQYF.

The V call is TRBV19, the J call TRBJ2-3, with TRBD1 matching over 7 bases. The CDR3 length is 13 residues. Germline V CDR1 and CDR2: LNHDA, SQIVND (reference sequence). V shed 6 bases and J 6 bases; nucleotides not matched to a gene: 6. CDR3 DNA sequence: TGTGCCAGTAGACAAGACAGGGATGATACGCAGTATTTT. It translates to CASRQDRDDTQYF.

V is TRBV4-1 and J is TRBJ1-1; D is possibly TRBD1 (6 bases). V was cut by 0 bases and J by 5 bases, with 13 bases left in between. Looked up from germline, CDR1 is MGHRA and CDR2 is YSYEKL. The CDR3 length is 15 residues. As DNA, the CDR3 is TGCGCCAGCAGCCAAGATCAAACAGGGAAAACTGAAGCTTTCTTT. This gives the protein CASSQDQTGKTEAFF.

In regard to this clone: At one end, the junction sequence differs from germline, possibly due to a read error. This sequence joins TRBV6-1 and TRBJ2-5, with D tentatively TRBD2 (5 bases). Germline-derived CDR1 and CDR2 are MNHNS and SASEGT. The CDR3 covers 12 residues. This CDR3 reads CASSEAGTRADF. Here the CDR3 DNA reads TGTGCCAGCAGTGAAGCGGGTACTAGAGCGGACTTC.

The genes are TRBV5-8 and TRBJ2-7, with D perhaps matching TRBD1 (6 bases). The germline CDR1 and CDR2 sequences are SGHTS and YDEGEE. The CDR3 covers 14 residues. The V and J ends lost 1 base and 3 bases respectively, with 11 bases between them. The CDR3 nucleotides are TGTGCCAGCAGCTTGATCGGCAGGGGCTACGAGCAGTACTTC. This codes for CASSLIGRGYEQYF.

The chain uses TRBV2 and TRBJ2-2; the D is unclear. Germline V gene lookup returns CDR1 SNHLY and CDR2 FYNNEI. V lost 7 bases, J lost 6 bases, and 9 bases lay in between. The CDR3 has 12 amino acids. CDR3 DNA: TGTGCCAGCACCTTCTTATCCGGGGAGCTGTTTTTT. Protein product: CASTFLSGELFF.

CDR3 DNA: TGTGCCAGCAGTCCCGAGGAGACCCAGTACTTC. This encodes CASSPEETQYF. V usage is TRBV2 and J usage is TRBJ2-5; D unresolved. Germline assignment: CDR1 SNHLY and CDR2 FYNNEI. Deletions cut 5 bases from V and 5 bases from J, with 6 bases between. The CDR3 extends over 11 amino acids.

The rearrangement links TRBV20-1 to TRBJ2-7; maybe TRBD2 (5 bases). Trimming took 3 bases from V and 5 from J, leaving 17 bases between them. Germline loops: CDR1 DFQATT, CDR2 SNEGSKA (reference sequence). The CDR3 sequence is 14 residues long. The CDR3 region is CSASKLEEANEQYF. The CDR3 coding sequence is TGCAGTGCTAGTAAGCTGGAGGAGGCCAACGAGCAGTACTTC.

The genes are TRBV19 and TRBJ1-2; 8 nucleotides line up with TRBD1. The V segment lost 7 bases and the J segment 5 bases; nucleotides outside the gene matches: 9. This CDR3 contains 14 residues. Germline lookup yields CDR1 LNHDA and CDR2 SQIVND (reference sequence). The CDR3 region is CASTPQGVQYGYTF. CDR3 nucleotide sequence: TGTGCCAGTACCCCACAGGGGGTTCAATATGGCTACACCTTC.

The chain links TRBV7-9 to TRBJ1-1; D possibly corresponds to TRBD1 (6 bases). The CDR3 is 15 amino acids. Trimming took off 7 bases at V and 0 bases at J, with 15 bases between the two ends. Germline V CDR1 and CDR2: SEHNR, FQNEAQ (reference sequence). The CDR3 here is CASTKGGQVNTEAFF. Written as DNA, the CDR3 is TGTGCCAGCACCAAAGGGGGGCAAGTGAACACTGAAGCTTTCTTT.

The chain couples TRBV10-3 to TRBJ2-7; TRBD2 agrees at 11 bases. The CDR3 covers 15 residues. With 2 bases clipped from V and 2 bases from J, the junction kept 2 bases outside the gene matches. In germline, CDR1 is ENHRY, CDR2 SYGVKD. The chain's CDR3 is CAISEMTSGTYEQYF. The DNA for the CDR3 is TGTGCCATCAGTGAGATGACTAGCGGGACCTACGAGCAGTACTTC.